This T cell receptor beta chain was observed in a study of blood T cell repertoires in COVID-19. The CDR3 spans 15 residues. V was pared by 3 bases and J by 13 bases, with 12 bases of the junction left unmatched. The germline gives CDR1 SGHTA, CDR2 FQGNSA. Using immunoSEQ multiplex PCR, the repertoire was profiled, and TCRdb retains in-frame clones only, with some absent. The table lists fewer than 200,000 clones, under 90% of them singletons. The sample comprised PBMCs or T cells enriched from blood (not recorded which). The sequence came from a man aged 45-60 years who had recovered from COVID-19. J is TRBJ2-1 and V is TRBV7-2; 10 bases agree with TRBD2. CDR3 amino acids: CASSFGLAGASRQFF. The CDR3 DNA sequence: TGTGCCAGCAGCTTTGGTCTAGCGGGGGCTTCTCGCCAGTTCTTC.